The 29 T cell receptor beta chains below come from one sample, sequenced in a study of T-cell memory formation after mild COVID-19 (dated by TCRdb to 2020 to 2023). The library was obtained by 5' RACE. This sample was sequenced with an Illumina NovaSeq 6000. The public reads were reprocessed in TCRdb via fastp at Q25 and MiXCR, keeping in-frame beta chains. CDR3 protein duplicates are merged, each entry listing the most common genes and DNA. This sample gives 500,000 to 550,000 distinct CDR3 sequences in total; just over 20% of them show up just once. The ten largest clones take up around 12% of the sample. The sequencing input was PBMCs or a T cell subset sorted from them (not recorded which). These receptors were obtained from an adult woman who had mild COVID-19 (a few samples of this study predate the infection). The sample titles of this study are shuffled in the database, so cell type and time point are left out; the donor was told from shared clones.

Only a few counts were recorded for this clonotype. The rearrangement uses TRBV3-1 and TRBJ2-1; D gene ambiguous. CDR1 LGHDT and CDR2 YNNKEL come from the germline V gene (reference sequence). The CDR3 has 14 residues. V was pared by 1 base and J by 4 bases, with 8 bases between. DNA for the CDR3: TGTGCCAGCAGCCAAGCGAAGGGTTACAATGAGCAGTTCTTC. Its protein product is CASSQAKGYNEQFF.

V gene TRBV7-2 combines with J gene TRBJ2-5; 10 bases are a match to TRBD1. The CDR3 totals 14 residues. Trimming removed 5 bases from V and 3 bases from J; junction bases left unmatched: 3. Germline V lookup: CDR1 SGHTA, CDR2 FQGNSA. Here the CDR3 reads CASSTGTGEETQYF. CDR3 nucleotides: TGTGCCAGCAGCACCGGGACAGGGGAAGAGACCCAGTACTTC.

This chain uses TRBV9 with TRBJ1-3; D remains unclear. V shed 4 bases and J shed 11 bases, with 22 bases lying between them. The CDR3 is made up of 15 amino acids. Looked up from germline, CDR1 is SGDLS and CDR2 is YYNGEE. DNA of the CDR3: TGTGCCAGCAGCACCCGGACGGATCCGGGAGGAGCCATATATTTT. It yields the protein CASSTRTDPGGAIYF.

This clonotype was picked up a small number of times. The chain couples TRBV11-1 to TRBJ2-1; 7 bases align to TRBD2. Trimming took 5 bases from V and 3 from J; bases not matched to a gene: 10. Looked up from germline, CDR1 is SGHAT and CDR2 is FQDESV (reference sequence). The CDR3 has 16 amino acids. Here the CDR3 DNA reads TGTGCCAGCAGCACCAGCGGGGCGTCCCGCTACAATGAGCAGTTCTTC. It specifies CASSTSGASRYNEQFF.

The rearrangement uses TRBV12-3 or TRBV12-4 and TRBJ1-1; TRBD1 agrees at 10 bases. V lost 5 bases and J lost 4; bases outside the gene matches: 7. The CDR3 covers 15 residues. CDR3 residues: CASSPRQGAFTEAFF. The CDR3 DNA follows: TGTGCCAGCAGTCCCCGACAGGGGGCTTTCACTGAAGCTTTCTTT.

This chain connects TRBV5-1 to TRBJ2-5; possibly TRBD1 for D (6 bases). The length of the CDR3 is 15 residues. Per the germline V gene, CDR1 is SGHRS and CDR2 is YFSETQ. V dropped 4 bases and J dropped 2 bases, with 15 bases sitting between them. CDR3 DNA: TGCGCCAGCAGCCTACTTTGGACAGTTCAAGAGACCCAGTACTTC. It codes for CASSLLWTVQETQYF.

CDR3 sequence (DNA): TGCAGTGCTAGAGATCCCCAGCGGGGGGGACCAGATACGCAGTATTTT. Its protein product is CSARDPQRGGPDTQYF. V is TRBV20-1 and J is TRBJ2-3, with TRBD2 identical over 10 bases. The germline V gene has CDR1 DFQATT and CDR2 SNEGSKA (reference sequence). The junction had 7 bases not matched to a gene; V was cut back by 0 bases and J by 4 bases. The CDR3 has 16 amino acids.

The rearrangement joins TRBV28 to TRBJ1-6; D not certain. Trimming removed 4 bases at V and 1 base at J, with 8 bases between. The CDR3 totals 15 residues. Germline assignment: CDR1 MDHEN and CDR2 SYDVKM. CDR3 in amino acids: CASSWMGSYNSPLHF. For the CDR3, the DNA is TGTGCCAGCAGTTGGATGGGGTCCTATAATTCACCCCTCCACTTT.

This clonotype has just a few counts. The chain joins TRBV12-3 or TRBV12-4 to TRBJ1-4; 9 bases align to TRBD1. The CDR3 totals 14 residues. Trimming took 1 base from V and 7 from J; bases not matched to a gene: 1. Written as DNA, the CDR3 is TGTGCCAGCAGTTTAGGGACAGGGGTTGAAAAACTGTTTTTT. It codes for CASSLGTGVEKLFF.

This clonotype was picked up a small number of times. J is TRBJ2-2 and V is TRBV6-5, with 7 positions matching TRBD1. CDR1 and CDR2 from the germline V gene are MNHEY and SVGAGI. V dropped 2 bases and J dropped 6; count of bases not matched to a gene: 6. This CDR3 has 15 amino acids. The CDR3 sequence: CASSYRGLGSGELFF. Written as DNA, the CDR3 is TGTGCCAGCAGTTACAGGGGGCTGGGGTCCGGGGAGCTGTTTTTT.

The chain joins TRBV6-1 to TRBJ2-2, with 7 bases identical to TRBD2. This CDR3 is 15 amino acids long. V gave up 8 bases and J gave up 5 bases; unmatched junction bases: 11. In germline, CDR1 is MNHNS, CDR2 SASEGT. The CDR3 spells CASSQRERGTGELFF. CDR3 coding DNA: TGTGCCAGCTCCCAGAGGGAGCGGGGAACCGGGGAGCTGTTTTTT.

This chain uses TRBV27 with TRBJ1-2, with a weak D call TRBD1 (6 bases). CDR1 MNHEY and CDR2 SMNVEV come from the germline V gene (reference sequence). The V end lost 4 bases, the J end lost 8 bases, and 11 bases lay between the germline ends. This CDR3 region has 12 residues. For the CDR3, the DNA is TGTGCCAGCAGTTCCGCGGGGGGCGGCTACACCTTC. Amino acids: CASSSAGGGYTF.

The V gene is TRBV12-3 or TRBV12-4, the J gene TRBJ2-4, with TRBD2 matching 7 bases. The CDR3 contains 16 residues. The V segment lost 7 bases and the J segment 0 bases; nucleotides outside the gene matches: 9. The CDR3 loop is CASTREAPLAKNIQYF. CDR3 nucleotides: TGTGCCAGCACCCGGGAGGCTCCGTTAGCCAAAAACATTCAGTACTTC.

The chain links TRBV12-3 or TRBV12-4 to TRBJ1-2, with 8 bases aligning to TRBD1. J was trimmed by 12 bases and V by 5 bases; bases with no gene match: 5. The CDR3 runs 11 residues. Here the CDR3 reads CASSPDRVHTF. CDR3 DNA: TGTGCCAGCAGTCCGGACAGGGTCCACACCTTC.

CDR3 sequence reads: CASSVRATGPDTQYF. The CDR3 DNA is TGTGCCAGTAGTGTCCGGGCGACAGGACCAGATACGCAGTATTTT. The V call is TRBV19, the J call TRBJ2-3; TRBD1 is a possible D gene (6 bases). The CDR3 runs to 15 residues. Trimming removed 5 bases at V and 4 bases at J, with 16 bases between. Germline V gene lookup returns CDR1 LNHDA and CDR2 SQIVND (reference sequence).

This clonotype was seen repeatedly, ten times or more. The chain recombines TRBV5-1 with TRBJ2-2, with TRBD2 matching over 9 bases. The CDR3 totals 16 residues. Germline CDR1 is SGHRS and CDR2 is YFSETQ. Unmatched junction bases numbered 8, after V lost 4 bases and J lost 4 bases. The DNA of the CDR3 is TGCGCCAGCAGCGTCGCGGGGGGGCCTCGCACCGGGGAGCTGTTTTTT. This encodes CASSVAGGPRTGELFF.

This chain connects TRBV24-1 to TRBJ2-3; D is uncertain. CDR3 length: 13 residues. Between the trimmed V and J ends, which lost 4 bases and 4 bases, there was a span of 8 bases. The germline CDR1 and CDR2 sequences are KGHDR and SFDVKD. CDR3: CATSEGLSDTQYF. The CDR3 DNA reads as TGTGCCACCAGTGAAGGTTTGTCAGATACGCAGTATTTT.

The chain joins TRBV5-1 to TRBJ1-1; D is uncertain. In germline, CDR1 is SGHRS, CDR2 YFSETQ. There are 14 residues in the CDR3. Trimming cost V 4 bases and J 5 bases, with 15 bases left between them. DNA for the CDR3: TGCGCCAGCAGCCCCCTATCTGTTGCAACTGAAGCTTTCTTT. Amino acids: CASSPLSVATEAFF. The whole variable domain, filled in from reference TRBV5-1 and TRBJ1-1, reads KAGVTQTPRYLIKTRGQQVTLSCSPISGHRSVSWYQQTPGQGLQFLFEYFSETQRNKGNFPGRFSGRQFSNSRSEMNVSTLELGDSALYLCASSPLSVATEAFFGQGTRLTVV.

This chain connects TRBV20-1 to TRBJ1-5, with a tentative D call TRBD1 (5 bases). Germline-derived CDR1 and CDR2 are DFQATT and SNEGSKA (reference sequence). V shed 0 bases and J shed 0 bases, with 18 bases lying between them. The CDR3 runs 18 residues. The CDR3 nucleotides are TGCAGTGCTAGAGATTTTCGGGGCCTAGTCTATAGCAATCAGCCCCAGCATTTT. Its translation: CSARDFRGLVYSNQPQHF.

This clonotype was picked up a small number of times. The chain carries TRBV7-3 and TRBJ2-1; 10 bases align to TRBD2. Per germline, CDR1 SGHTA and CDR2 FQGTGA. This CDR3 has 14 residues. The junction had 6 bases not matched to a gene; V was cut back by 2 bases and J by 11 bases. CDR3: CASSLGASGSKQFF. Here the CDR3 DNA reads TGTGCCAGCAGCTTAGGGGCTAGCGGGAGCAAGCAGTTCTTC.

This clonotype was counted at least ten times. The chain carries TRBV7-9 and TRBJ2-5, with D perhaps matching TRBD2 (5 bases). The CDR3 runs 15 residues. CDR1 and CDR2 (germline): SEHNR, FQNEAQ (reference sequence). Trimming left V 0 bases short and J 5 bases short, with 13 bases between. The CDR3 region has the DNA TGTGCCAGCAGCTTAGCGGTTGGGAGCCTGGAGACCCAGTACTTC. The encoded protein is CASSLAVGSLETQYF. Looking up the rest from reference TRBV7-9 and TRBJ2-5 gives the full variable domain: DTGVSQNPRHKITKRGQNVTFRCDPISEHNRLYWYRQTLGQGPEFLTYFQNEAQLEKSRLLSDRFSAERPKGSFSTLEIQRTEQGDSAMYLCASSLAVGSLETQYFGPGTRLLVL.

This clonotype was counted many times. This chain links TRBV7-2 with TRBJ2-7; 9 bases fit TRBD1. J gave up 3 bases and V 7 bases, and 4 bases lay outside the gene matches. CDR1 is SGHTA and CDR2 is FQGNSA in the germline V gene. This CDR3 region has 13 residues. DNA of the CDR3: TGTGCCAGCACCGGGACAGGGCGCTACGAGCAGTACTTC. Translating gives CASTGTGRYEQYF.

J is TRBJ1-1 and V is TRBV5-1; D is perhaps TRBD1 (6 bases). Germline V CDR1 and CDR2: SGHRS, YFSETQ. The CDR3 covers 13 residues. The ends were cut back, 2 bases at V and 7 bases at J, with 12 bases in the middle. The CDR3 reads CASSFGGPSEAFF. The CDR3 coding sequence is TGCGCCAGCAGCTTTGGGGGGCCTAGTGAAGCTTTCTTT.

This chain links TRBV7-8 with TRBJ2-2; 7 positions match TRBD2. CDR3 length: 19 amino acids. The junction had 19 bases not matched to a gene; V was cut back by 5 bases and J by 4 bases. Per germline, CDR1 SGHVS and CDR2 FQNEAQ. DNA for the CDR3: TGTGCCAGCAGCGGCCCTCGGGGGAGGGGAGATCTAACCACCGGGGAGCTGTTTTTT. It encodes CASSGPRGRGDLTTGELFF.

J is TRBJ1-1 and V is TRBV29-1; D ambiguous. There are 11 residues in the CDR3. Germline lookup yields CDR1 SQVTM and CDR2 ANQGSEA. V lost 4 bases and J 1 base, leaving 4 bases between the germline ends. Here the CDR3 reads CSVVENTEAFF. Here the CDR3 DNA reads TGCAGCGTTGTCGAGAACACTGAAGCTTTCTTT.

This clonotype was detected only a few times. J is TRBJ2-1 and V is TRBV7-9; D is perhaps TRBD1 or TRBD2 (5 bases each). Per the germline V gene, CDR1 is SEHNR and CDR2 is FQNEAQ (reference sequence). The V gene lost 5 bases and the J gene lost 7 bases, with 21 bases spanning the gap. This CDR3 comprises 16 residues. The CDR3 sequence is CASSPQRDLIGNEQFF. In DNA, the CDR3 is TGTGCCAGCAGCCCCCAACGGGACCTTATCGGGAATGAGCAGTTCTTC.

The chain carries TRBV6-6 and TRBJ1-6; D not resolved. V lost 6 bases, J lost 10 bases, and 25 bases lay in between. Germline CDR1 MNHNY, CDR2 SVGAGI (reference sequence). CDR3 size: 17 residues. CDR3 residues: CASSPTRDESKRSPLHF. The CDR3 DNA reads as TGTGCCAGCAGCCCTACCCGGGATGAGAGTAAACGGTCACCCCTCCACTTT.

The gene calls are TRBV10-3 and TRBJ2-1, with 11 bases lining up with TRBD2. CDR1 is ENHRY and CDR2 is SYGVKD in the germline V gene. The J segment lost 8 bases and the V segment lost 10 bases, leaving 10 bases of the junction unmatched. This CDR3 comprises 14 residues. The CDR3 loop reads CATATSGVVDEQFF. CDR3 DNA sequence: TGTGCCACCGCGACTAGCGGGGTCGTCGATGAGCAGTTCTTC.

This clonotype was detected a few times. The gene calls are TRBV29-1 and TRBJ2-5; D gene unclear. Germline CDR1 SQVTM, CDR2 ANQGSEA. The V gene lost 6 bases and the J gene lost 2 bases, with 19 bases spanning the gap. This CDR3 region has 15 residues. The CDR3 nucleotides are TGCAGCGTGAACCCCCTGTCAGGAGCACAAGAGACCCAGTACTTC. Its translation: CSVNPLSGAQETQYF.